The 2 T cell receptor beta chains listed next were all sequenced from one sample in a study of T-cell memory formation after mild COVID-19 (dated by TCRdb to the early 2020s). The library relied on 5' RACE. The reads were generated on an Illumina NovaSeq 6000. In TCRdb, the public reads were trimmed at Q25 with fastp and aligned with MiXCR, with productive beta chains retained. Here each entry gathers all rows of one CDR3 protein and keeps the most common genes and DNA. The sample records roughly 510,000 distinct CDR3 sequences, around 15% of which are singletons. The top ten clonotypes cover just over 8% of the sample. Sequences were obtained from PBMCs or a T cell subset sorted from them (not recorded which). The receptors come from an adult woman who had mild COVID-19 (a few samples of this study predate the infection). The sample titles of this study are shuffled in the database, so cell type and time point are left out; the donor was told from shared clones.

CDR3 DNA sequence: TGCAGCGGGGCGGGACAGCCGAACACTGAAGCTTTCTTT. Amino acid sequence: CSGAGQPNTEAFF. This chain links TRBV29-1 with TRBJ1-1; 7 positions match TRBD1. The CDR3 sequence is 13 residues long. V lost 7 bases and J lost 1; bases outside the gene matches: 6. In germline, CDR1 is SQVTM, CDR2 ANQGSEA.

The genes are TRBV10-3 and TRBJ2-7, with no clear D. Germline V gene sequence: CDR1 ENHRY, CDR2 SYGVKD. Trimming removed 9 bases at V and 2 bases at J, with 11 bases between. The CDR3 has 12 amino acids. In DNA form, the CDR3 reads TGTGCCATGCCTAGGCCAGCCTACGAGCAGTACTTC. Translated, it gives CAMPRPAYEQYF.